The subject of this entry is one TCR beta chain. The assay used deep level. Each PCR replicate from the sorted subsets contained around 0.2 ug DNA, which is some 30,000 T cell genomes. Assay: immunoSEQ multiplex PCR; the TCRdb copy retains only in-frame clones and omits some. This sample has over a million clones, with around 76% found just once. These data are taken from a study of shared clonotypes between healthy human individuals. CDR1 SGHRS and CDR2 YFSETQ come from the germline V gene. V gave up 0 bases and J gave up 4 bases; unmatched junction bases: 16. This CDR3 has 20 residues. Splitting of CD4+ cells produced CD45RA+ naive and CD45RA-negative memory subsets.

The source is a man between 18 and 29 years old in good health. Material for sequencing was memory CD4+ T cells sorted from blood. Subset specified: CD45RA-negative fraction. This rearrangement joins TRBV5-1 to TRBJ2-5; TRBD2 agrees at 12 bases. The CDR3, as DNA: TGCGCCAGCAGCTTGGCCAGACTAGCGGGAGCGCAGGGAGTTCGAGAGACCCAGTACTTC. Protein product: CASSLARLAGAQGVRETQYF.